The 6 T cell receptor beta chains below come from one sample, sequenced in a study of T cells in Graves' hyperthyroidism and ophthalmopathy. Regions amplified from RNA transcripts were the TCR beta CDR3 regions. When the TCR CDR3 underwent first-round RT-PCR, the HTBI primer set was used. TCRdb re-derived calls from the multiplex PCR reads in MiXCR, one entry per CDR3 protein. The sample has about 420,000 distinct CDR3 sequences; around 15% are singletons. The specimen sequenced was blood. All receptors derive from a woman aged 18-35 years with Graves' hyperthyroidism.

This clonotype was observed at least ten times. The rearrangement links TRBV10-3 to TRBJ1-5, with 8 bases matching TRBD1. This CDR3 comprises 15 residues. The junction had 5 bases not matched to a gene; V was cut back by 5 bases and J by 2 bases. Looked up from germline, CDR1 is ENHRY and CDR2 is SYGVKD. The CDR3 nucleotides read TGTGCCATCAGTACAGGGGGAACGGGCAATCAGCCCCAGCATTTT. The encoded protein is CAISTGGTGNQPQHF.

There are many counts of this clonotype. CDR3 in amino acids: CASSDNPGPGHNEQFF. The DNA of the CDR3 is TGTGCCAGCAGCGACAATCCGGGCCCGGGACACAATGAGCAGTTCTTC. The chain uses TRBV12-3 or TRBV12-4 and TRBJ2-1, with D perhaps matching TRBD1 or TRBD2 (5 bases each). The CDR3 covers 16 residues. Trimming shortened V by 6 bases and J by 5 bases, and 20 bases separated the two germline ends.

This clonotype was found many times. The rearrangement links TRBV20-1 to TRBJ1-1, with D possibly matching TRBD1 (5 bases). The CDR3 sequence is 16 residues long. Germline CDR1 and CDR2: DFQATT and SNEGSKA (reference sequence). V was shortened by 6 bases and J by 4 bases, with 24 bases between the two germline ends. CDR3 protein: CSAPPRGVRGSTEAFF. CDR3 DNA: TGCAGTGCCCCTCCGAGAGGGGTTCGGGGGAGCACTGAAGCTTTCTTT.

In nucleotides, the CDR3 is TGTGCCAGCTCACAGGAAGTTAGCAATCAGCCCCAGCATTTT. Protein sequence: CASSQEVSNQPQHF. The chain uses TRBV18 and TRBJ1-5; no clear D. The CDR3 extends over 14 amino acids. V dropped 4 bases and J dropped 0 bases, with 7 bases sitting between them. Germline assignment: CDR1 KGHSH and CDR2 LQKENI.

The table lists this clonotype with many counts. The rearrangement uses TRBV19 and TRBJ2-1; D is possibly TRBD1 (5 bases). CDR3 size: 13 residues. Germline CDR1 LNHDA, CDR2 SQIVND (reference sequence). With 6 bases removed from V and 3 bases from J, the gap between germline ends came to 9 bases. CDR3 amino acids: CASRDSYYNEQFF. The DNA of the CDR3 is TGTGCCAGTAGAGACAGCTACTACAATGAGCAGTTCTTC.

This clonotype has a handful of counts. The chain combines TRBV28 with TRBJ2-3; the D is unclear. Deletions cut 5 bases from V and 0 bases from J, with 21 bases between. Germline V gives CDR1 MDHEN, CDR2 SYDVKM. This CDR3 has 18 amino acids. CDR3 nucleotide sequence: TGTGCCAGCAGTGGTCTGGAGTACGGAAGACCTAGCACAGATACGCAGTATTTT. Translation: CASSGLEYGRPSTDTQYF.